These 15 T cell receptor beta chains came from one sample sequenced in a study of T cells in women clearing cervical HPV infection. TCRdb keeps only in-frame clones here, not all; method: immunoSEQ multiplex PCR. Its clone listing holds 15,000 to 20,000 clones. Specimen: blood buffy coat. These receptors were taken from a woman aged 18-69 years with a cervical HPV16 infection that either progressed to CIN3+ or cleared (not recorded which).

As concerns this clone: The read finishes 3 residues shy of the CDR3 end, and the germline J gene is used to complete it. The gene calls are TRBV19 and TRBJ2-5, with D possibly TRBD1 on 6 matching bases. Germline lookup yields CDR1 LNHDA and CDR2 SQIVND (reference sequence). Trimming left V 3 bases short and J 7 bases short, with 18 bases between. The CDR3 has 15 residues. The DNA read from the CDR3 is TGTGCCAGTAGTATCCAACAGGGCGAAGGTCGGACC. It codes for CASSIQQGEGRT. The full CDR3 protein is CASSIQQGEGRTQYF.

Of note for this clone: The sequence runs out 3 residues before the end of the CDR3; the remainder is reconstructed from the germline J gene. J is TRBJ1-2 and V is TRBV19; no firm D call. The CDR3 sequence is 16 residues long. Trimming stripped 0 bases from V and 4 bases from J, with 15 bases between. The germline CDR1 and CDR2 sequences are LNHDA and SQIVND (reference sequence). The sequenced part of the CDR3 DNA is TGTGCCAGTAGTATAGATTCGGCCAGGTCCTTCTATGGC. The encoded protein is CASSIDSARSFYG. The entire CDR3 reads CASSIDSARSFYGYTF.

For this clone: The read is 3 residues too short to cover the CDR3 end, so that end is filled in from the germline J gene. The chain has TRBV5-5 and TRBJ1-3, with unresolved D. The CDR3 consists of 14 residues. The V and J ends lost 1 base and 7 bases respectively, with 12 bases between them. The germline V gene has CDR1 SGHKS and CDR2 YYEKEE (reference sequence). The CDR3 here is CASSLRFGGNTIYF. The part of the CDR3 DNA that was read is TGTGCCAGCAGCTTGCGGTTCGGAGGGAACACC.

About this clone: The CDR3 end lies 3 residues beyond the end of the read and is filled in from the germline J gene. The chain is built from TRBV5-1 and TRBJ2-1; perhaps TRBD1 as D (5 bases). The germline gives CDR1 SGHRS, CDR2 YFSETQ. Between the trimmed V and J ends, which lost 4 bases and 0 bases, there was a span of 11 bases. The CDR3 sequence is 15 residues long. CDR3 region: CASSRTSSSYNEQFF. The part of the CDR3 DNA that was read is TGCGCCAGCAGCCGGACATCGAGCTCCTACAATGAG.

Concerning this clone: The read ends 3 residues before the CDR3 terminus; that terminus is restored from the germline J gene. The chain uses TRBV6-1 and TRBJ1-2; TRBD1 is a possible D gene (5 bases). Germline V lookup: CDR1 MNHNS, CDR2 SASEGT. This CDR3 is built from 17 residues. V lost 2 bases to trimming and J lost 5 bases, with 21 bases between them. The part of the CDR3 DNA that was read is TGTGCCAGCAGTGAAATGGTGGGGGGTAACAGGCTGTATGGC. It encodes CASSEMVGGNRLYG. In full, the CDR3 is CASSEMVGGNRLYGYTF.

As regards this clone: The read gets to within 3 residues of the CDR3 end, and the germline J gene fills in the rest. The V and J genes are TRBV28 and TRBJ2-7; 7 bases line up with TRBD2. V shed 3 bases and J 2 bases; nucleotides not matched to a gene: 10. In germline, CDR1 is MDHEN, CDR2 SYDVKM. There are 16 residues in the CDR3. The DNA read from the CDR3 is TGTGCCAGCAGTTTCTCCTATAGCGGGCAGACCTACGAG. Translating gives CASSFSYSGQTYE. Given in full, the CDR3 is CASSFSYSGQTYEQYF.

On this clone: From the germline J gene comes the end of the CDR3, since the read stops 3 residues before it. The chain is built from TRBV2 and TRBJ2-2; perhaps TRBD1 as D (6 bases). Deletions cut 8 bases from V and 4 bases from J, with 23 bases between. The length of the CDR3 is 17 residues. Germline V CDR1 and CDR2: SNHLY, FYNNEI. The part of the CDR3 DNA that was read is TGTGCCAGCGAACAGGGAGCTCGAGGTCCCACCACCGGGGAG. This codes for CASEQGARGPTTGE. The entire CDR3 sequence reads CASEQGARGPTTGELFF.

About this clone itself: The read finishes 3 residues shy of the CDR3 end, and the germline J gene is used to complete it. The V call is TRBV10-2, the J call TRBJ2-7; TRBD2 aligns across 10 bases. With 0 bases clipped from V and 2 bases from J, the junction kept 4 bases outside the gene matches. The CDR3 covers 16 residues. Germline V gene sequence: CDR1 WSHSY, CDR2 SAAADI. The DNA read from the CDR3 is TGCGCCAGCAGTGAGTCTAATAGCGGGGGGCCCTACGAG. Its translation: CASSESNSGGPYE. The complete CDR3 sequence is CASSESNSGGPYEQYF.

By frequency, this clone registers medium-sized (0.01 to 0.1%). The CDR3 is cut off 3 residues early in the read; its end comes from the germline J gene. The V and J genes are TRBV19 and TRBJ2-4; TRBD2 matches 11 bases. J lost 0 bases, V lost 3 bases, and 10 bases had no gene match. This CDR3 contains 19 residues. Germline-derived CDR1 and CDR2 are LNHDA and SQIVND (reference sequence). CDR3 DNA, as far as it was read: TGTGCCAGTAGTATGGGACTAGCGGCCTTGGGGCTAGCCAAAAACATT. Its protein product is CASSMGLAALGLAKNI. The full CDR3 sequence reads CASSMGLAALGLAKNIQYF.

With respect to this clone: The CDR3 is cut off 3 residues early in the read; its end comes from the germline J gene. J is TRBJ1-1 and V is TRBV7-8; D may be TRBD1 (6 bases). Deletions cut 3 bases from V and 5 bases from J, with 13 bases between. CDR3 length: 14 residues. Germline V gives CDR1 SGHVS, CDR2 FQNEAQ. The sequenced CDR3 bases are TGTGCCAGCAGCTTTAGCGGGGGGCGTACTGAA. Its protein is CASSFSGGRTE. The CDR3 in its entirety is CASSFSGGRTEAFF.

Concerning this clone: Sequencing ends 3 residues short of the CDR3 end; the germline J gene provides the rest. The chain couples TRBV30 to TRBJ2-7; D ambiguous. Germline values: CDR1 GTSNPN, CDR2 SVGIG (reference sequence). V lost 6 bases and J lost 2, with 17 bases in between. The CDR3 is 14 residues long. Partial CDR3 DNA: TGTGCCTGCGTACCAATACCCACAACCTACGAG. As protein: CACVPIPTTYE. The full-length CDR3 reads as CACVPIPTTYEQYF.

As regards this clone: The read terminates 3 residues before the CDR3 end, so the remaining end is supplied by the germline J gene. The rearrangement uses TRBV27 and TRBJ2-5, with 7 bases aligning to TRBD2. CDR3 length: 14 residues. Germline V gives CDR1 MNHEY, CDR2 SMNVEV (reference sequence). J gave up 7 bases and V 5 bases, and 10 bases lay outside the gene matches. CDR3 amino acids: CASSASGASGTQYF. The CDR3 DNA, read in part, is TGTGCCAGCAGTGCTAGCGGCGCGTCGGGGACC.

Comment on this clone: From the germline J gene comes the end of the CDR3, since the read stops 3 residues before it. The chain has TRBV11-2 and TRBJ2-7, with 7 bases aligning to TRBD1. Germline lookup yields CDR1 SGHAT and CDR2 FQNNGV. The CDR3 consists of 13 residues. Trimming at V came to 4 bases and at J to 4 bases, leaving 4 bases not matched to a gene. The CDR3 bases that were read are TGTGCCAGCAGCTGGGACAGAACTTACGAG. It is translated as CASSWDRTYE. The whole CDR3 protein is CASSWDRTYEQYF.

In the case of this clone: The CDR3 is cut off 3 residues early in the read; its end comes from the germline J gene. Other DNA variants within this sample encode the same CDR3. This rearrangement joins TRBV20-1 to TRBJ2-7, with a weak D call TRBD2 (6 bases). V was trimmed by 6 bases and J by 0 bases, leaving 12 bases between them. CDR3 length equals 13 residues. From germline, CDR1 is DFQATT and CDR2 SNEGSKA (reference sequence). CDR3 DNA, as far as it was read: TGCAGTGCCAGTGGGGGGAGCTCCTACGAG. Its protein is CSASGGSSYE. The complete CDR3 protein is CSASGGSSYEQYF.

CDR3 protein: CASSETGLVNTGELFF. CDR3 DNA (partial): TGTGCCAGCAGTGAGACAGGGCTAGTTAACACCGGGGAG. The chain employs TRBV6-1 and TRBJ2-2, with TRBD1 matching 7 bases. Coverage ceases 3 residues before the CDR3 finishes, and the germline J gene fills in the end. The CDR3 consists of 16 residues. CDR1 is MNHNS, CDR2 SASEGT, per germline. The V and J ends lost 3 bases and 2 bases, in that order; junction bases with no gene match: 6.